The 9 T cell receptor beta chains below all came from one sample that was sequenced in a study of T cell repertoires in cytomegalovirus infection. One entry per CDR3 protein results from TCRdb running MiXCR on the reads. The table has 310,000 or so distinct CDR3 sequences, 15% to 20% seen once. Input material: PBMCs. The receptors here all came from a human donor in good health (CMV status not recorded). Some clones in this sample may be carry-over from other donors' samples.

This clonotype was recorded a few times. The chain is built from TRBV19 and TRBJ1-2, with D tentatively TRBD1 (5 bases). V was clipped by 3 bases and J by 4 bases, with 12 bases between them. This CDR3 has 14 amino acids. Germline V gene lookup returns CDR1 LNHDA and CDR2 SQIVND (reference sequence). The CDR3 nucleotides read TGTGCCAGTAGTATGGGAGGACAACTCTATGGCTACACCTTC. Translation gives CASSMGGQLYGYTF.

This clonotype was seen only a few times. The V gene is TRBV12-3 or TRBV12-4, the J gene TRBJ2-1, with 7 bases identical to TRBD1. Germline trimming cut 3 bases from V and 4 bases from J; bases unmatched to any gene: 6. The CDR3 runs to 15 residues. CDR3 bases: TGTGCCAGCAGTTTCCGACAGGGAAGGTACAATGAGCAGTTCTTC. Its translation is CASSFRQGRYNEQFF.

This clonotype was counted ten times or more. V usage is TRBV6-5 and J usage is TRBJ2-7; 7 nucleotides match TRBD2. CDR1 is MNHEY and CDR2 is SVGAGI in the germline V gene. V trimming: 2 bases; J trimming: 3 bases; junction bases outside the gene matches: 13. The CDR3 totals 17 residues. CDR3 protein: CASSYAPRGGVDYEQYF. The CDR3 DNA reads TGTGCCAGCAGTTACGCCCCTCGTGGGGGGGTTGACTACGAGCAGTACTTC.

This clonotype was seen a handful of times. The chain recombines TRBV6-1 with TRBJ2-2; D not resolved. The V and J ends lost 9 bases and 4 bases respectively, with 12 bases between them. Germline V gives CDR1 MNHNS, CDR2 SASEGT. The CDR3 totals 13 residues. DNA of the CDR3: TGTGCCAGTGAAACCGGCTTCACCGGGGAGCTGTTTTTT. This sequence encodes CASETGFTGELFF.

The chain carries TRBV6-6 and TRBJ1-1; D is perhaps TRBD1 (6 bases). The CDR3 loop spans 14 amino acids. Germline CDR1 and CDR2: MNHNY and SVGAGI (reference sequence). V lost 6 bases and J lost 5, with 16 bases in between. DNA of the CDR3: TGTGCCAGCAGGGGACAACTTCGGAGGACTGAAGCTTTCTTT. It is translated as CASRGQLRRTEAFF.

This sequence joins TRBV19 and TRBJ1-1; 7 nucleotides agree with TRBD1. This CDR3 region has 13 residues. The ends lost 7 bases at V and 0 bases at J; junction bases unmatched: 2. CDR1 is LNHDA, CDR2 SQIVND, per germline (reference sequence). The CDR3 nucleotides read TGTGCCAGTAAAACAGGGGTGAACACTGAAGCTTTCTTT. Protein product: CASKTGVNTEAFF.

The chain's CDR3 is CSAVRGQGTQYF. CDR3 nucleotides: TGCAGTGCTGTTCGTGGACAGGGAACCCAGTACTTC. This chain joins TRBV20-1 and TRBJ2-5; 8 bases align to TRBD1. The germline CDR1 and CDR2 sequences are DFQATT and SNEGSKA (reference sequence). The CDR3 spans 12 residues. Trimming took 5 bases from V and 8 from J; bases not matched to a gene: 7.

CDR3 coding DNA: TGTGCCAGCAGTCCCCGCGCAGGGGACGGGAACTATGGCTACACCTTC. The encoded protein is CASSPRAGDGNYGYTF. The rearrangement joins TRBV12-3 or TRBV12-4 to TRBJ1-2; possibly TRBD1 for D (6 bases). Deletions cut 5 bases from V and 2 bases from J, with 18 bases between. This CDR3 comprises 16 residues.

This clonotype was seen more than once but under ten times. The CDR3 region has the DNA TGCGCCAGCAGCCCCCTGGGCCAGGCCGGGACTCCCCAAGAGACCCAGTACTTC. This codes for CASSPLGQAGTPQETQYF. J is TRBJ2-5 and V is TRBV4-1; D is perhaps TRBD2 (6 bases). Trimming cost V 4 bases and J 1 base, with 22 bases left between them. The CDR3 runs to 18 residues. The germline gives CDR1 MGHRA, CDR2 YSYEKL.